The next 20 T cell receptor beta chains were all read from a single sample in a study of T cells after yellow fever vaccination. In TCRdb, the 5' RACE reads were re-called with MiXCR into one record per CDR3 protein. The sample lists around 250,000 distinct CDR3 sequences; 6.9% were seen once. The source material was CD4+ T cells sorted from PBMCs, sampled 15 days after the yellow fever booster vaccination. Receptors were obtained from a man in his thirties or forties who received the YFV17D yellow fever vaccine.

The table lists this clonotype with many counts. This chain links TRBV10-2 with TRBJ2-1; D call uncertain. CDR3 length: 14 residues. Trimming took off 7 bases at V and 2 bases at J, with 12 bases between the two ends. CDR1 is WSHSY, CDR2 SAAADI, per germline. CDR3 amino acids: CASKLPGAYNEQFF. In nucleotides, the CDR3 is TGCGCCAGCAAGCTGCCAGGAGCCTACAATGAGCAGTTCTTC.

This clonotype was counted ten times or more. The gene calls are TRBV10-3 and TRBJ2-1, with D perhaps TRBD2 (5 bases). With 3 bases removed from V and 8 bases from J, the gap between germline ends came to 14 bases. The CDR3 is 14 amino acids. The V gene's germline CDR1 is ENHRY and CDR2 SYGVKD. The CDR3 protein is CAISDSGIGDEQFF. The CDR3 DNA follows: TGTGCCATCAGTGATTCGGGAATCGGCGATGAGCAGTTCTTC.

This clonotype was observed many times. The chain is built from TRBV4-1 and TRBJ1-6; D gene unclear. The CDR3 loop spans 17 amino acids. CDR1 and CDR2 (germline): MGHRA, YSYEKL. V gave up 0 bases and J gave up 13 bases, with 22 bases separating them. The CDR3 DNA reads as TGCGCCAGCAGCCAAGATCTACGCGGCAGGCGGATGATTCCCCTCCACTTT. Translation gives CASSQDLRGRRMIPLHF.

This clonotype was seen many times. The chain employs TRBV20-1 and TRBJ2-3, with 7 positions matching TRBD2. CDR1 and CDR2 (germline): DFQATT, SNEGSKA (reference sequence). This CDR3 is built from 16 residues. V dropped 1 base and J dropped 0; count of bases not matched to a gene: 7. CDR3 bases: TGCAGTGCTAGAGCACTCGGACTAGGAAGCACAGATACGCAGTATTTT. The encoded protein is CSARALGLGSTDTQYF.

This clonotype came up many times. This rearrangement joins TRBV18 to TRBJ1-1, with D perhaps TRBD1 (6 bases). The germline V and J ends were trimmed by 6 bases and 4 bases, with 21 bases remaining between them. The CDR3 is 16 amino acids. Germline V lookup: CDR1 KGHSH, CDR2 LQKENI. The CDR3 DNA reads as TGTGCCAGCTCTCGCGCGGGGGGCGCGGGGGTCACTGAAGCTTTCTTT. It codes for CASSRAGGAGVTEAFF.

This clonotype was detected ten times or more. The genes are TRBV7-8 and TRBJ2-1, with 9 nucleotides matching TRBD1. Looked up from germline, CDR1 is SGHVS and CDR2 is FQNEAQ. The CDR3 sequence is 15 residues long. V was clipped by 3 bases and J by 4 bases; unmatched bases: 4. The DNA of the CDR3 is TGTGCCAGCAGCTTCGGGACAGGGCAGTACAATGAGCAGTTCTTC. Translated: CASSFGTGQYNEQFF.

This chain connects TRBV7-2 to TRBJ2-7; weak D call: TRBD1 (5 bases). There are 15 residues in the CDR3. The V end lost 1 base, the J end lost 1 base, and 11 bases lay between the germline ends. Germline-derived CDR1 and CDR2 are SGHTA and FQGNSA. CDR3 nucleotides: TGTGCCAGCAGCTTAGTTGCCAGGGATTCCTACGAGCAGTACTTC. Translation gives CASSLVARDSYEQYF.

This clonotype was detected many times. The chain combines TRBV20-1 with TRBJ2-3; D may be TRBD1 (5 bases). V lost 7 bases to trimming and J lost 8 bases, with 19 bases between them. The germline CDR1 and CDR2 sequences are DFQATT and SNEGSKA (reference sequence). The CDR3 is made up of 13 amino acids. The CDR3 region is CSVFGGEGVTQYF. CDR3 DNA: TGCAGTGTTTTCGGTGGGGAAGGGGTTACGCAGTATTTT.

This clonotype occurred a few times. The CDR3 protein is CAWTRLAGVSGELFF. The CDR3 DNA sequence: TGTGCCTGGACTCGACTAGCGGGAGTGTCCGGGGAGCTGTTTTTT. This chain uses TRBV30 with TRBJ2-2; 12 bases agree with TRBD2. Germline values: CDR1 GTSNPN, CDR2 SVGIG (reference sequence). This CDR3 has 15 residues. With 4 bases clipped from V and 6 bases from J, the junction kept 6 bases outside the gene matches. Full variable domain (outside the CDR3, taken from reference TRBV30 and TRBJ2-2): SQTIHQWPATLVQPVGSPLSLECTVEGTSNPNLYWYRQAAGRGLQLLFYSVGIGQISSEVPQNLSASRPQDRQFILSSKKLLLSDSGFYLCAWTRLAGVSGELFFGEGSRLTVL.

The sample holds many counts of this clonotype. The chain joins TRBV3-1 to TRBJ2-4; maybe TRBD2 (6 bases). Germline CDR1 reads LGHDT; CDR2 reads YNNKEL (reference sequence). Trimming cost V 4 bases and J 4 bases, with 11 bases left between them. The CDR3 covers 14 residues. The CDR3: CASSRGTVKNIQYF. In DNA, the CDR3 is TGTGCCAGCAGCCGCGGGACCGTTAAAAACATTCAGTACTTC. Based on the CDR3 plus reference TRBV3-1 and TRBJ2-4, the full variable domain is DTAVSQTPKYLVTQMGNDKSIKCEQNLGHDTMYWYKQDSKKFLKIMFSYNNKELIINETVPNRFSPKSPDKAHLNLHINSLELGDSAVYFCASSRGTVKNIQYFGAGTRLSVL.

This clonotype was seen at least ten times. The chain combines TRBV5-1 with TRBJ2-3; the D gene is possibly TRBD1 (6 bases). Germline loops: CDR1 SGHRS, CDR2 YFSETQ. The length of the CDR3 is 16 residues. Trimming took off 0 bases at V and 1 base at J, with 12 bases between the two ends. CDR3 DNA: TGCGCCAGCAGCTTGGGGGGGCTCCCCGGCACAGATACGCAGTATTTT. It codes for CASSLGGLPGTDTQYF.

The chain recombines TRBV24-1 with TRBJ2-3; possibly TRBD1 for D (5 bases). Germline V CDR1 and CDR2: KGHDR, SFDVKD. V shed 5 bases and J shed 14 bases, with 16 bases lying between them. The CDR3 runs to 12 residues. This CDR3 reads CATSATGHVWYF. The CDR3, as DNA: TGTGCCACCAGTGCGACCGGACACGTTTGGTATTTT.

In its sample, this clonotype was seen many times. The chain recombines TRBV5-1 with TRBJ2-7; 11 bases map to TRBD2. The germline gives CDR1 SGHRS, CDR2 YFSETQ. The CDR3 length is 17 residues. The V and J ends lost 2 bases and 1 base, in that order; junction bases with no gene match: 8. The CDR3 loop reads CASSFLQTSGKSYEQYF. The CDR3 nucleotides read TGCGCCAGCAGCTTTCTACAGACTAGCGGGAAATCCTACGAGCAGTACTTC.

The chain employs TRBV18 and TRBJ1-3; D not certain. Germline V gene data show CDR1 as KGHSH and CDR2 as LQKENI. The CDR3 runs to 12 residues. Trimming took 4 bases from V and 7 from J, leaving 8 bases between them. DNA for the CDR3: TGTGCCAGCTCACTGGAAGCCAACACCATATATTTT. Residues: CASSLEANTIYF.

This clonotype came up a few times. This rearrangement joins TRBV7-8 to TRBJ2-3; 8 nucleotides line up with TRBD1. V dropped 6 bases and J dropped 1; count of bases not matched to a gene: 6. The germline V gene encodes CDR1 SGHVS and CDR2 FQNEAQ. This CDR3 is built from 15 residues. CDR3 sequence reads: CASSSWGQGTDTQYF. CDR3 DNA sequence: TGTGCCAGCAGTTCCTGGGGACAGGGCACAGATACGCAGTATTTT.

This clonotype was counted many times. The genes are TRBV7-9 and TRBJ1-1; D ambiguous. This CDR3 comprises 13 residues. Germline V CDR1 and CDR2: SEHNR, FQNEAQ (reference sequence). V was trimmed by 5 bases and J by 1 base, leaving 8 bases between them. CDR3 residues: CASSITKNTEAFF. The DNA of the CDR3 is TGTGCCAGCAGCATTACAAAGAACACTGAAGCTTTCTTT.

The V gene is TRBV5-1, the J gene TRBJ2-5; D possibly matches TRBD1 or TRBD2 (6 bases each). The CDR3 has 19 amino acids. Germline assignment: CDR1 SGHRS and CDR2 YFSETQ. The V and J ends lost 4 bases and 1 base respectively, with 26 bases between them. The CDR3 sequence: CASSPGGDTKDYSQETQYF. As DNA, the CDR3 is TGCGCCAGCAGCCCCGGAGGGGACACCAAAGATTATTCCCAAGAGACCCAGTACTTC.

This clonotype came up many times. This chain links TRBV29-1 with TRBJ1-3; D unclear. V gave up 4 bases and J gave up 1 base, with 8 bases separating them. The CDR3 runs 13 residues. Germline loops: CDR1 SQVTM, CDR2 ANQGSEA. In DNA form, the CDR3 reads TGCAGCGTTGGTCGGAATTCTGGAAACACCATATATTTT. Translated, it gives CSVGRNSGNTIYF.

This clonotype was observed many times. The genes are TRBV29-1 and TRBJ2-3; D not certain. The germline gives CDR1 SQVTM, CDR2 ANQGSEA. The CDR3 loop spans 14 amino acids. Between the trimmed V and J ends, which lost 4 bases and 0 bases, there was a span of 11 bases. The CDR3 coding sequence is TGCAGCGTTGTACCCTATACTAGCACAGATACGCAGTATTTT. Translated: CSVVPYTSTDTQYF.

The CDR3 sequence is CSAARRGYAYEQYF. The DNA for the CDR3 is TGCAGCGCCGCAAGAAGGGGGTACGCCTACGAGCAGTACTTC. The V call is TRBV29-1, the J call TRBJ2-7, with a tentative D call TRBD1 (6 bases). With 7 bases removed from V and 2 bases from J, the gap between germline ends came to 18 bases. Germline loops: CDR1 SQVTM, CDR2 ANQGSEA. This CDR3 spans 14 amino acids.